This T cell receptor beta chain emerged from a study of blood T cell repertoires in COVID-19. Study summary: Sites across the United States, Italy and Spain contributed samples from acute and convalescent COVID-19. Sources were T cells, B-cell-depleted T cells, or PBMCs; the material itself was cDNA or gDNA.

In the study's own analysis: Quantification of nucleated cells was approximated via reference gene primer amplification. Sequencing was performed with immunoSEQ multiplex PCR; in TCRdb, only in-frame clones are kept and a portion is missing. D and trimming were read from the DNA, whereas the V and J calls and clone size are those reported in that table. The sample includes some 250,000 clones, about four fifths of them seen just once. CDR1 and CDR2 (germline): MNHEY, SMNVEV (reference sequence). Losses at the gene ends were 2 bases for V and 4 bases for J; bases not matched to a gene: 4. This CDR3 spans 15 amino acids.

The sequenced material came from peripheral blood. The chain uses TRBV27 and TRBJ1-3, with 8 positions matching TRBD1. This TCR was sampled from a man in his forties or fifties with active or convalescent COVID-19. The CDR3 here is CASSLDRGLGNTIYF. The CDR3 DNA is TGTGCCAGCAGTTTAGACAGGGGTTTAGGAAACACCATATATTTT.